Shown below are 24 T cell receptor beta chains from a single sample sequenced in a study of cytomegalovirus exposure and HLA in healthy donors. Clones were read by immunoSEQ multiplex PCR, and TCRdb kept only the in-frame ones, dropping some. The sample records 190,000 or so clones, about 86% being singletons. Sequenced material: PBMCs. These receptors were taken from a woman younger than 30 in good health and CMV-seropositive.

CDR3 in amino acids: CASSFTGDTQYF. CDR3 DNA: TGTGCCAGCAGCTTCACGGGGGATACGCAGTATTTT. This chain connects TRBV11-1 to TRBJ2-3, with D possibly being TRBD2 (5 bases). This CDR3 comprises 12 residues. Germline CDR1 SGHAT, CDR2 FQDESV (reference sequence). V shed 3 bases and J shed 6 bases, with 7 bases lying between them.

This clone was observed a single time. The CDR3 sequence: CARSWPGSLDEQYF. The CDR3 coding sequence is TGTGCCAGAAGCTGGCCCGGGTCCCTCGACGAGCAGTACTTC. The rearrangement uses TRBV5-3 and TRBJ2-7; the D is unclear. TRBV5-3 is known as an ORF, though its function is uncertain. The V gene lost 3 bases and the J gene lost 5 bases, with 15 bases spanning the gap. CDR3 length equals 14 residues.

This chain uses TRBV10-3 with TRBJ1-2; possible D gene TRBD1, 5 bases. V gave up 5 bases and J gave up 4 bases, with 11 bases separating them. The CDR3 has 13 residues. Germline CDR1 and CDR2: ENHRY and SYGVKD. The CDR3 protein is CAISPDTFYGYTF. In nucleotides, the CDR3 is TGTGCCATCAGTCCGGACACATTCTATGGCTACACCTTC.

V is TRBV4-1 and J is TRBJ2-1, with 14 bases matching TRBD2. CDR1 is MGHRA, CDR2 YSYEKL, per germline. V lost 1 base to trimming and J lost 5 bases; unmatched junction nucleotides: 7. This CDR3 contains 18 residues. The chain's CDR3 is CASSQAPGTSGGNNEQFF. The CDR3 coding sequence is TGCGCCAGCAGCCAAGCCCCAGGGACTAGCGGGGGAAACAATGAGCAGTTCTTC.

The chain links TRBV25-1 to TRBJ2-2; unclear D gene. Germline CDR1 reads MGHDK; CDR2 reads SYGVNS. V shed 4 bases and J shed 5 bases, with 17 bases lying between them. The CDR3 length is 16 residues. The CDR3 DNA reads TGTGCCAGCAGTGGCGACAAGGCCAAATTGACCGGGGAGCTGTTTTTT. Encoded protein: CASSGDKAKLTGELFF.

In DNA, the CDR3 is TGTGCCAGCAGCAAACAGGGGGCGGGCACTGAAGCTTTCTTT. Translated, it gives CASSKQGAGTEAFF. This sequence joins TRBV2 and TRBJ1-1; 9 nucleotides match TRBD1. Trimming took 6 bases from V and 4 from J; bases not matched to a gene: 6. The CDR3 is made up of 14 amino acids. Germline assignment: CDR1 SNHLY and CDR2 FYNNEI.

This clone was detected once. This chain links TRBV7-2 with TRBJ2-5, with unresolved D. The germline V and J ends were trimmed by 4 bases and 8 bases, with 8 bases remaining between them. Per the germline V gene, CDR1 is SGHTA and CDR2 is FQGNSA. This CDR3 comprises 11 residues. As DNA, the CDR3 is TGTGCCAGCAGCTCCCCCTTAACCCAGTACTTC. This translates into CASSSPLTQYF.

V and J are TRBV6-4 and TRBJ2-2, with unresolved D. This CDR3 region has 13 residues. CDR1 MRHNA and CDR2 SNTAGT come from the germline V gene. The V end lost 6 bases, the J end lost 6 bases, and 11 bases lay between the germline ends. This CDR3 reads CASSQDKAGELFF. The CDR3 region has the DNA TGTGCCAGCAGCCAAGACAAGGCCGGGGAGCTGTTTTTT.

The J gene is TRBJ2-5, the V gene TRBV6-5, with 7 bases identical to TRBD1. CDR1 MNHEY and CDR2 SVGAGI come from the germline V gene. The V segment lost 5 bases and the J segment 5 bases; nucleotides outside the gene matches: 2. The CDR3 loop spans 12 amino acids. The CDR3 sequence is CASSDRVETQYF. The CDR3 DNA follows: TGTGCCAGCAGTGACAGGGTTGAGACCCAGTACTTC.

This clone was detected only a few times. CDR3: CASGLSRESTDTQYF. CDR3 bases: TGTGCTAGTGGTTTGTCACGGGAGAGCACAGATACGCAGTATTTT. J is TRBJ2-3 and V is TRBV12-5, with D possibly matching TRBD2 (6 bases). From germline, CDR1 is LGHNT and CDR2 FRNRAP. The V and J ends lost 2 bases and 0 bases respectively, with 9 bases between them. The CDR3 is 15 amino acids.

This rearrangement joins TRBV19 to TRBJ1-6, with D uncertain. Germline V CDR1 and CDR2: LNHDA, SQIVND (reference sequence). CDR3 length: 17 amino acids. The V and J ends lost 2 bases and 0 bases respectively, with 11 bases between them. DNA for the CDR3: TGTGCCAGTAGTATAAGTATGCTGAGCTCCTATAATTCACCCCTCCACTTT. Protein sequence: CASSISMLSSYNSPLHF.

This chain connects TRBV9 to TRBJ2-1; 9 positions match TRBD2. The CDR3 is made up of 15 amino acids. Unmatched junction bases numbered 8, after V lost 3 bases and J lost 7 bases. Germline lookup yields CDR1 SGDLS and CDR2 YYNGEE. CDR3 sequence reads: CASSGQTSGRNEQFF. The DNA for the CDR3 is TGTGCCAGCAGCGGTCAGACTAGCGGAAGGAATGAGCAGTTCTTC.

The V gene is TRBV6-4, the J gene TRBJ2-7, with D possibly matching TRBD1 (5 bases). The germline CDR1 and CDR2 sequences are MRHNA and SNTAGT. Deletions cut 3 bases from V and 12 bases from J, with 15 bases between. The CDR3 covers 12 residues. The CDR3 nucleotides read TGTGCCAGCAGTGAATCCCCCCCGACAGCGTACTTC. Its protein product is CASSESPPTAYF.

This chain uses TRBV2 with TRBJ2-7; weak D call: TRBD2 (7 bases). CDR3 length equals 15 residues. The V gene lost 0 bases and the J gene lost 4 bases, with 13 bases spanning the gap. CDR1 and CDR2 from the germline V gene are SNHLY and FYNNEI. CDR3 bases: TGTGCCAGCAGTGAAGCGTGGGGGGGCCCTTACGAGCAGTACTTC. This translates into CASSEAWGGPYEQYF.

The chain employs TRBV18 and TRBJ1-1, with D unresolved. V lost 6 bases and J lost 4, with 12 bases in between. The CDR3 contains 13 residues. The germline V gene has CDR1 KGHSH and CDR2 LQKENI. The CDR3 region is CASSSFESTEAFF. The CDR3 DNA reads TGTGCCAGCTCGTCGTTCGAGAGCACTGAAGCTTTCTTT.

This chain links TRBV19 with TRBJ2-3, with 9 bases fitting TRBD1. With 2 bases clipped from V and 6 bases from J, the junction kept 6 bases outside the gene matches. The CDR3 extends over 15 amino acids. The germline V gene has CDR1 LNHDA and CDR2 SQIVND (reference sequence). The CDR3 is CASSIQGQGKDTQYF. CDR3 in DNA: TGTGCCAGTAGTATACAGGGACAGGGCAAGGATACGCAGTATTTT.

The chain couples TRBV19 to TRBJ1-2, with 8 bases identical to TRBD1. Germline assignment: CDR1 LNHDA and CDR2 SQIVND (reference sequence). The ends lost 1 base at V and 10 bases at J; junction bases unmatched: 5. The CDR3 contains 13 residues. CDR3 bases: TGTGCCAGTAGTATAGGCGGACAGGGATTCTACACCTTC. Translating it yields CASSIGGQGFYTF.

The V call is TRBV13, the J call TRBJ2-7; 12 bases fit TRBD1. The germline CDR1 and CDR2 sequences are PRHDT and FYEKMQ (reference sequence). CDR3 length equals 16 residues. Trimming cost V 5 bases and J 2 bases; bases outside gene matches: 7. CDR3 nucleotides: TGTGCCAGCAGCCAGGGACAGGGGGCCCGAGCCTACGAGCAGTACTTC. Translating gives CASSQGQGARAYEQYF.

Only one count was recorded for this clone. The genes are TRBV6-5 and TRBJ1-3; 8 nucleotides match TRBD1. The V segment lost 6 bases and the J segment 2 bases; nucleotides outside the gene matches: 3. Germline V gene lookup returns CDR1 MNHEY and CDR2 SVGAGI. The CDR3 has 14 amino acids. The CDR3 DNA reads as TGTGCCAGCAGACCACAGGGGGCTGGAAACACCATATATTTT. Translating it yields CASRPQGAGNTIYF.

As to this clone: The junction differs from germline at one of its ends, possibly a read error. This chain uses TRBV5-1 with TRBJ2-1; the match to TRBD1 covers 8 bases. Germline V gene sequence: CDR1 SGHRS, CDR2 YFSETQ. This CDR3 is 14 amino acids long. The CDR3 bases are TGCGCCAGCACCGACCAACCAGGGGGCGCGGGATACGTCTTC. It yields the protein CASTDQPGGAGYVF.

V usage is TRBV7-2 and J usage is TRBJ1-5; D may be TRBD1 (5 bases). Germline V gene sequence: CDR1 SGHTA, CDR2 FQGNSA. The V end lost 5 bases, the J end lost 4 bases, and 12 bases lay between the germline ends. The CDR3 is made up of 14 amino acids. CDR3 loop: CASSPRGGNQPQHF. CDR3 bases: TGTGCCAGCAGCCCCCGGGGGGGGAATCAGCCCCAGCATTTT. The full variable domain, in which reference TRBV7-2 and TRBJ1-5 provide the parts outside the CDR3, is GAGVSQSPSNKVTEKGKDVELRCDPISGHTALYWYRQSLGQGLEFLIYFQGNSAPDKSGLPSDRFSAERTGGSVSTLTIQRTQQEDSAVYLCASSPRGGNQPQHFGDGTRLSIL.

CDR3 bases: TGTGCCAGCTCCAACCTGGAGGGTTCGGAGGCCGGCGAGCAGTACTTC. Translated, it gives CASSNLEGSEAGEQYF. The chain uses TRBV18 and TRBJ2-7, with TRBD2 as a possible D gene (6 bases). The V gene's germline CDR1 is KGHSH and CDR2 LQKENI. Trimming stripped 6 bases from V and 6 bases from J, with 24 bases between. The CDR3 loop spans 16 amino acids. Together with reference TRBV18 and TRBJ2-7, the CDR3 gives the full variable domain: NAGVMQNPRHLVRRRGQEARLRCSPMKGHSHVYWYRQLPEEGLKFMVYLQKENIIDESGMPKERFSAEFPKEGPSILRIQQVVRGDSAAYFCASSNLEGSEAGEQYFGPGTRLTVT.

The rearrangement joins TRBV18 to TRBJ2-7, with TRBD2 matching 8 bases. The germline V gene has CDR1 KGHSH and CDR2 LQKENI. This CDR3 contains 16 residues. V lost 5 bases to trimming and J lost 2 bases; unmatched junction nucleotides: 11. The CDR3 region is CASSTEGAGGPYEQYF. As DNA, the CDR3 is TGTGCCAGCTCAACCGAAGGGGCGGGGGGCCCCTACGAGCAGTACTTC.

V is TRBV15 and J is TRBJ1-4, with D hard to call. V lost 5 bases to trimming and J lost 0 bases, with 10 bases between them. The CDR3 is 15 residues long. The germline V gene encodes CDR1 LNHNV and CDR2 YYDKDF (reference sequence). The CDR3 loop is CATSERAATNEKLFF. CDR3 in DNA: TGTGCCACCAGCGAGCGGGCTGCAACTAATGAAAAACTGTTTTTT.